The T cell receptor (beta chain) under discussion was sequenced for a study of OX40 agonist ivuxolimab in advanced cancers. Overall study context: Patients assigned to dose escalation were diagnosed with hepatocellular carcinoma, melanoma, renal cell or head and neck cancer.

To note about this clone: Its cognate antigen is unknown.

Trimming pared 8 bases from V and 1 base from J, leaving 9 bases between. The CDR3 is 12 amino acids. From germline, CDR1 is MNHNY and CDR2 SVGAGI (reference sequence). Some clones are missing from TCRdb's copy, which holds only in-frame ones; the method was immunoSEQ multiplex PCR. The sample contains around 140,000 clones, about nine tenths of which appear only once. If patients had autoimmune disease history or systemic immunosuppression, they were excluded. Blood sampling took place at baseline, cycle 4 day 1, and cycle 7 day 1. Study-wide results and limits: Clonal expansion by week 6 occurred in CD4+ and CD8+ blood T cells (at 0.1 to 3.0 mg/kg).

The sequence was collected from an adult with an advanced solid tumor such as melanoma, head and neck, liver or kidney cancer. V gene TRBV6-6 combines with J gene TRBJ2-7; D unresolved. The source material was CD4+ or CD8+ T cells sorted from blood, sampled in a trial of the OX40 agonist ivuxolimab. For the CDR3, the DNA is TGTGCCAGCCGGTCCCCATCCTACGAGCAGTACTTC. As protein: CASRSPSYEQYF.